Listed below are T cell receptor beta chains from one sample, sequenced in a study of T cell responses to AZD1222 COVID-19 vaccine. Clones were sequenced by immunoSEQ multiplex PCR, and TCRdb holds only the in-frame ones, with some missing. The table shows approximately 100,000 clones, with less than 90% occurring only once. The sample here was peripheral blood, taken on day 0 of AZD1222 vaccination. The receptors were sampled from an adult in good health. CDR3s include the opening cysteine and the closing phenylalanine or tryptophan. Each record gives: J gene, clone size, V gene, D gene, CDR3 DNA, CDR3 protein. D genes are given only for firm matches. The size entry is marked missing in some rows and otherwise reads once, few, many or a size class.

j_gene: TRBJ2-5
abundance: -
v_gene: TRBV2
d_gene: -
CDR3nt: TGTGCCAGCGGGAGCCGGGGGCGCATCCAGTACTTC
CDR3aa: CASGSRGRIQYF

j_gene: TRBJ2-1
abundance: -
v_gene: TRBV24-1
d_gene: -
CDR3nt: TGTGCCACCGCGGCGGGGTACTCCTACAATGAGCAGTTCTTC
CDR3aa: CATAAGYSYNEQFF

j_gene: TRBJ1-6
abundance: -
v_gene: TRBV5-1
d_gene: TRBD1
CDR3nt: TGCGCCAGCAGCCGGGACAGGGAAGTCTTTATGGGTTCACCCCTCCACTTT
CDR3aa: CASSRDREVFMGSPLHF

j_gene: TRBJ2-3
abundance: -
v_gene: TRBV12-5
d_gene: -
CDR3nt: TGTGCTAGTGCCCCACAGAGGTTACGGACAGATACGCAGTATTTT
CDR3aa: CASAPQRLRTDTQYF

j_gene: TRBJ1-2
abundance: -
v_gene: TRBV5-5
d_gene: -
CDR3nt: TGTGCCAGCAGCTTGGTTTACTCTGGCTACACCTTC
CDR3aa: CASSLVYSGYTF

j_gene: TRBJ2-7
abundance: -
v_gene: TRBV30
d_gene: TRBD2
CDR3nt: TGTGCCTGGAGTGTACGAAGCGGGGGGGCCTACGAGCAGTACTTC
CDR3aa: CAWSVRSGGAYEQYF

j_gene: TRBJ2-1
abundance: -
v_gene: TRBV7-2
d_gene: -
CDR3nt: TGTGCCAGCAGCTCCCCCCAGCGGAATGAGCAGTTCTTC
CDR3aa: CASSSPQRNEQFF

j_gene: TRBJ1-4
abundance: -
v_gene: TRBV12-5
d_gene: -
CDR3nt: TGTGCTAGTGGCAAGTGGGGATCTGAAGAAAAACTGTTTTTT
CDR3aa: CASGKWGSEEKLFF

j_gene: TRBJ1-3
abundance: -
v_gene: TRBV7-2
d_gene: -
CDR3nt: TGTGCCAGCAGCCTCGGACAGGGAAACACCATATATTTT
CDR3aa: CASSLGQGNTIYF

j_gene: TRBJ1-2
abundance: -
v_gene: TRBV12-3/TRBV12-4
d_gene: -
CDR3nt: TGTGCCAGCAGTGTCCTCAGGGGCGGCTACACCTTC
CDR3aa: CASSVLRGGYTF

j_gene: TRBJ2-6
abundance: once
v_gene: TRBV5-1
d_gene: TRBD1
CDR3nt: TGCGCCAGCAGCTTGGATGACAGGGCTGGGGCCAACGTCCTGACTTTC
CDR3aa: CASSLDDRAGANVLTF

j_gene: TRBJ2-7
abundance: -
v_gene: TRBV7-9
d_gene: TRBD2
CDR3nt: TGTGCCAGCAGCTTAAGTAGCGGGAGCCTGAGGGAGCAGTACTTC
CDR3aa: CASSLSSGSLREQYF

j_gene: TRBJ2-7
abundance: -
v_gene: TRBV5-5
d_gene: TRBD2
CDR3nt: TGTGCCAGCAGCTTGGCGGGGGGCGAGCAGTACTTC
CDR3aa: CASSLAGGEQYF

j_gene: TRBJ2-3
abundance: once
v_gene: TRBV5-1
d_gene: -
CDR3nt: TGCGCCAGCAGCTTGGAATTAGGAGATACGCAGTATTTT
CDR3aa: CASSLELGDTQYF

j_gene: TRBJ2-2
abundance: few
v_gene: TRBV4-3
d_gene: TRBD1
CDR3nt: TGCGCCAGCAGCCTCGGACAGGGGGACGTCGGGGAGCTGTTTTTT
CDR3aa: CASSLGQGDVGELFF

j_gene: TRBJ1-2
abundance: -
v_gene: TRBV5-4
d_gene: TRBD1
CDR3nt: TGTGCCAGCAGCCGTCCCGGGACAGCCGATGGCTACACCTTC
CDR3aa: CASSRPGTADGYTF

j_gene: TRBJ1-6
abundance: -
v_gene: TRBV7-2
d_gene: -
CDR3nt: TGTGCCAGCAGCTTAACAGGTCTCGGTTCACCCCTCCACTTT
CDR3aa: CASSLTGLGSPLHF

j_gene: TRBJ2-1
abundance: -
v_gene: TRBV28
d_gene: TRBD1
CDR3nt: TGTGCCAGCAAGGTGAGACAGGGTGTTTACAATGAGCAGTTCTTC
CDR3aa: CASKVRQGVYNEQFF

j_gene: TRBJ1-1
abundance: -
v_gene: TRBV21-1
d_gene: -
CDR3nt: TGTGCCAGCAGCGGAGGACGGCCTGGGACTGAAGCTTTCTTT
CDR3aa: CASSGGRPGTEAFF

j_gene: TRBJ1-4
abundance: once
v_gene: TRBV24-1
d_gene: -
CDR3nt: TGTGCCACCAGTGATTTAACAGGGAAAAACGAAAAACTGTTTTTT
CDR3aa: CATSDLTGKNEKLFF

j_gene: TRBJ1-4
abundance: -
v_gene: TRBV11-2
d_gene: TRBD1
CDR3nt: TGTGCCAGCAGCGGGCGGGACAGCTATAATGAAAAACTGTTTTTT
CDR3aa: CASSGRDSYNEKLFF

j_gene: TRBJ2-2
abundance: -
v_gene: TRBV9
d_gene: TRBD1
CDR3nt: TGTGCCAGCAGCCCCACAGGGGGCGGTACCGGGGAGCTGTTTTTT
CDR3aa: CASSPTGGGTGELFF

j_gene: TRBJ1-1
abundance: -
v_gene: TRBV4-2
d_gene: -
CDR3nt: TGTGCCAGCAGCCAAGATTTCCAGAACACTGAAGCTTTCTTT
CDR3aa: CASSQDFQNTEAFF

j_gene: TRBJ1-1
abundance: -
v_gene: TRBV3-1/TRBV3-2
d_gene: TRBD1
CDR3nt: TGTGCCAGCAGCTCGACAGGGTACACTGAAGCTTTCTTT
CDR3aa: CASSSTGYTEAFF

j_gene: TRBJ1-1
abundance: -
v_gene: TRBV18
d_gene: -
CDR3nt: TGTGCCAGCTCACCCTGGGGGGGCCCGAACACTGAAGCTTTCTTT
CDR3aa: CASSPWGGPNTEAFF

j_gene: TRBJ2-1
abundance: -
v_gene: TRBV7-9
d_gene: -
CDR3nt: TGTGCCAGCAGCCACCGGGACACCCGCTCCTACAATGAGCAGTTCTTC
CDR3aa: CASSHRDTRSYNEQFF

j_gene: TRBJ2-3
abundance: -
v_gene: TRBV5-4
d_gene: TRBD2
CDR3nt: TGTGCCAGCCTGCAGCGGGGGGGACTAGATACGCAGTATTTT
CDR3aa: CASLQRGGLDTQYF

j_gene: TRBJ2-3
abundance: -
v_gene: TRBV27
d_gene: TRBD2
CDR3nt: TGTGCCAGCAGTTCGACTAGCGGGGAGTCAGATACGCAGTATTTT
CDR3aa: CASSSTSGESDTQYF

j_gene: TRBJ2-3
abundance: -
v_gene: TRBV30
d_gene: TRBD2
CDR3nt: TGTGCCTGGAGTGGGGGTAGCGGGGAGAACACAGATACGCAGTATTTT
CDR3aa: CAWSGGSGENTDTQYF

j_gene: TRBJ2-7
abundance: -
v_gene: TRBV15
d_gene: TRBD1
CDR3nt: TGTGCCACCAGCAGATACGGGACAGGGAAGTACTTC
CDR3aa: CATSRYGTGKYF

j_gene: TRBJ1-4
abundance: -
v_gene: TRBV4-1
d_gene: TRBD1
CDR3nt: TGCGCCAGCAGCCAAGATCCGGGGACAGGGTATGAAAAACTGTTTTTT
CDR3aa: CASSQDPGTGYEKLFF

j_gene: TRBJ2-5
abundance: -
v_gene: TRBV18
d_gene: -
CDR3nt: TGTGCCAGCTCACCTTCCCTGACCCAAGAGACCCAGTACTTC
CDR3aa: CASSPSLTQETQYF

j_gene: TRBJ2-3
abundance: -
v_gene: TRBV28
d_gene: TRBD1
CDR3nt: TGTGCCAGCAGTTTCGACCCACCGCAGGGGGACCTCACAGATACGCAGTATTTT
CDR3aa: CASSFDPPQGDLTDTQYF

j_gene: TRBJ1-5
abundance: -
v_gene: TRBV7-2
d_gene: TRBD1
CDR3nt: TGTGCCAGCAGCCTTGGACAGGGGATGGGACAGCCCCAGCATTTT
CDR3aa: CASSLGQGMGQPQHF

j_gene: TRBJ1-1
abundance: -
v_gene: TRBV6-6
d_gene: -
CDR3nt: TGTGCCAGCAGTCCACTGGGGGGGCACACTGAAGCTTTCTTT
CDR3aa: CASSPLGGHTEAFF

j_gene: TRBJ2-2
abundance: -
v_gene: TRBV7-2
d_gene: -
CDR3nt: TGTGCCAGCAGCGATAGTGGGGGAACCGGGGAGCTGTTTTTT
CDR3aa: CASSDSGGTGELFF